This T cell receptor (beta chain) was profiled in a study of molecular identifiers for immune sequencing clone quantification. Study-wide results and caveats: In naive cells, under 1% of molecules belonged to clones above 20 RNA copies, against over 97% in effector cells.

Per germline, CDR1 MDHEN and CDR2 SYDVKM. This CDR3 comprises 16 residues. Trimming shortened V by 4 bases and J by 2 bases, and 18 bases separated the two germline ends. TCRdb processed the PCR reads anew with MiXCR; each CDR3 protein has one entry. The sample includes roughly 320,000 distinct CDR3 sequences, 20% to 25% of them seen just once. RNA fractions of 10%, 30% or 50% and about 19,000 to 1,100,000 sorted cells were the source of naive CD8 libraries. Sorting captured naive CD8 T cells as CD8+CD4-CCR7+CD45RA+. This clonotype has at least ten counts. What it binds is unknown. Source material: naive CD8+ T cells from blood, with Jurkat cell RNA spiked in. As to subset: FACS-sorted CD8+CD4-CCR7+CD45RA+ naive T cells. The chain joins TRBV28 to TRBJ2-7; D call uncertain. This TCR came from a human donor in good health. Some libraries in this study had Jurkat cell RNA spiked in. This chain's CDR3 is CASSYPATDNTYEQYF. CDR3 in DNA: TGTGCCAGCAGTTACCCCGCCACAGACAATACCTACGAGCAGTACTTC. The full variable domain, with the rest looked up from reference TRBV28 and TRBJ2-7, is DVKVTQSSRYLVKRTGEKVFLECVQDMDHENMFWYRQDPGLGLRLIYFSYDVKMKEKGDIPEGYSVSREKKERFSLILESASTNQTSMYLCASSYPATDNTYEQYFGPGTRLTVT.